The next 30 T cell receptor beta chains were all read from a single sample in a study of PD-1 blockade in classical Hodgkin lymphoma. All the patients suffered relapse after autologous stem cell transplantation, and brentuximab vedotin exposure differed. The data were produced by immunoSEQ multiplex PCR, yet TCRdb's version contains in-frame clones alone and is incomplete. The table lists 55,000 to 80,000 clones, around 88% of them singletons, with 12% in the top ten. Sequenced material: peripheral blood mononuclear cells (PBMCs), taken at baseline. The receptors were sampled from a human donor with classical Hodgkin lymphoma.

Concerning this clone itself: At the DNA level, this CDR3 is encoded by other sequences in the same sample as well. The chain combines TRBV19 with TRBJ1-1; no clear D. The CDR3 loop spans 12 amino acids. From germline, CDR1 is LNHDA and CDR2 SQIVND (reference sequence). V dropped 1 base and J dropped 1 base, with 1 base sitting between them. The CDR3 nucleotides read TGTGCCAGTAGTATAGGGAACACTGAAGCTTTCTTT. Residues: CASSIGNTEAFF.

CDR3 sequence reads: CASSETLTGLSGANVLTF. The CDR3 nucleotides are TGTGCCAGCAGTGAAACGTTAACAGGGCTCTCTGGGGCCAACGTCCTGACTTTC. V gene TRBV6-1 combines with J gene TRBJ2-6; D possibly corresponds to TRBD1 (6 bases). V lost 2 bases to trimming and J lost 0 bases, with 14 bases between them. The CDR3 contains 18 residues. Germline CDR1 reads MNHNS; CDR2 reads SASEGT.

The genes are TRBV7-2 and TRBJ2-7; the match to TRBD1 covers 9 bases. The CDR3 spans 15 residues. The germline V gene has CDR1 SGHTA and CDR2 FQGNSA. V trimming: 5 bases; J trimming: 2 bases; junction bases outside the gene matches: 7. DNA of the CDR3: TGTGCCAGCAGCCTAGGGACAGGGTTGGCCTACGAGCAGTACTTC. This gives the protein CASSLGTGLAYEQYF.

V usage is TRBV18 and J usage is TRBJ1-6; D uncertain. V lost 3 bases and J lost 8, with 14 bases in between. The CDR3 consists of 15 residues. CDR1 is KGHSH, CDR2 LQKENI, per germline. The CDR3 loop reads CASSPTITDHSPLHF. The CDR3 DNA follows: TGTGCCAGCTCACCTACAATAACGGATCATTCACCCCTCCACTTT.

V gene TRBV7-2 combines with J gene TRBJ1-5; weak D call: TRBD1 (5 bases). The V gene's germline CDR1 is SGHTA and CDR2 FQGNSA. The CDR3 spans 15 residues. V shed 0 bases and J shed 4 bases, with 10 bases lying between them. CDR3 in amino acids: CASSLAVGGNQPQHF. The CDR3 nucleotides read TGTGCCAGCAGCTTAGCGGTGGGGGGGAATCAGCCCCAGCATTTT.

The V and J genes are TRBV28 and TRBJ2-7, with D maybe TRBD2 (5 bases). The CDR3 runs 13 residues. Germline CDR1 reads MDHEN; CDR2 reads SYDVKM. Trimming removed 7 bases from V and 7 bases from J, with 17 bases in between. CDR3 region: CASTHTRALEQYF. The CDR3 nucleotides read TGTGCCAGCACCCATACTAGGGCTCTTGAGCAGTACTTC. Full variable domain (rest looked up from reference TRBV28 and TRBJ2-7): DVKVTQSSRYLVKRTGEKVFLECVQDMDHENMFWYRQDPGLGLRLIYFSYDVKMKEKGDIPEGYSVSREKKERFSLILESASTNQTSMYLCASTHTRALEQYFGPGTRLTVT.

This clone was counted a single time. The chain carries TRBV13 and TRBJ2-2; no definite D call. CDR1 is PRHDT and CDR2 is FYEKMQ in the germline V gene (reference sequence). V lost 2 bases and J lost 7, with 2 bases in between. The CDR3 consists of 11 residues. The CDR3 reads CASSLLGELFF. The CDR3 DNA is TGTGCCAGCAGCTTACTCGGGGAGCTGTTTTTT.

The chain recombines TRBV6-5 with TRBJ1-4, with 8 bases fitting TRBD1. This CDR3 spans 15 amino acids. V dropped 4 bases and J dropped 8; count of bases not matched to a gene: 9. CDR1 MNHEY and CDR2 SVGAGI come from the germline V gene. In DNA form, the CDR3 reads TGTGCCAGCAGTTCGCTTACAGGGGGTCACGAAAAACTGTTTTTT. As protein: CASSSLTGGHEKLFF.

The rearrangement links TRBV18 to TRBJ1-3; 7 bases agree with TRBD1. V lost 2 bases to trimming and J lost 2 bases; unmatched junction nucleotides: 3. Germline loops: CDR1 KGHSH, CDR2 LQKENI. The length of the CDR3 is 15 residues. CDR3: CASSPDGTAGNTIYF. The CDR3 DNA sequence: TGTGCCAGCTCACCAGATGGGACAGCTGGAAACACCATATATTTT.

The chain carries TRBV5-1 and TRBJ2-2; D is ambiguous. CDR1 is SGHRS, CDR2 YFSETQ, per germline. The CDR3 sequence is 15 residues long. Deletions cut 0 bases from V and 1 base from J, with 7 bases between. The CDR3 DNA reads TGCGCCAGCAGCTTGGATCCAAAGAACACCGGGGAGCTGTTTTTT. Protein sequence: CASSLDPKNTGELFF.

This clone was observed a handful of times. This chain uses TRBV9 with TRBJ1-1; D ambiguous. In germline, CDR1 is SGDLS, CDR2 YYNGEE. With 2 bases removed from V and 1 base from J, the gap between germline ends came to 6 bases. This CDR3 is built from 13 residues. This CDR3 reads CASSVDQNTEAFF. DNA for the CDR3: TGTGCCAGCAGCGTTGATCAGAACACTGAAGCTTTCTTT.

This clone has just one count. This chain uses TRBV25-1 with TRBJ1-5, with TRBD1 identical over 9 bases. There are 14 residues in the CDR3. The germline gives CDR1 MGHDK, CDR2 SYGVNS. Trimming cost V 6 bases and J 4 bases; bases outside gene matches: 4. The CDR3 protein is CASSQTGGNQPQHF. The CDR3, as DNA: TGTGCCAGCAGCCAGACAGGGGGTAATCAGCCCCAGCATTTT.

This clone was observed a few times. The chain links TRBV18 to TRBJ2-7, with TRBD2 as a possible D gene (5 bases). The germline V and J ends were trimmed by 6 bases and 9 bases, with 15 bases remaining between them. Germline CDR1 is KGHSH and CDR2 is LQKENI. The CDR3 loop spans 12 amino acids. The CDR3 nucleotides are TGTGCCAGCTCCGAAGAAGGAGGCGGGCAGTACTTC. Translation gives CASSEEGGGQYF. The full variable domain, in which reference TRBV18 and TRBJ2-7 provide the parts outside the CDR3, is NAGVMQNPRHLVRRRGQEARLRCSPMKGHSHVYWYRQLPEEGLKFMVYLQKENIIDESGMPKERFSAEFPKEGPSILRIQQVVRGDSAAYFCASSEEGGGQYFGPGTRLTVT.

This clone was counted a single time. The chain links TRBV7-2 to TRBJ2-2; no definite D call. The CDR3 is made up of 14 amino acids. V lost 6 bases, J lost 1 base, and 9 bases lay in between. Germline V gene lookup returns CDR1 SGHTA and CDR2 FQGNSA. CDR3 protein: CASSDTWNTGELFF. The CDR3 DNA reads TGTGCCAGCAGTGACACATGGAACACCGGGGAGCTGTTTTTT.

The V gene is TRBV19, the J gene TRBJ1-5; D unclear. Germline V gives CDR1 LNHDA, CDR2 SQIVND (reference sequence). This CDR3 region has 14 residues. Trimming removed 1 base at V and 11 bases at J, with 15 bases between. CDR3 coding DNA: TGTGCCAGTAGTATAGGTGGAACCGGCAAGTCCCAGCATTTT. Its translation is CASSIGGTGKSQHF. The whole variable domain, remainder taken from reference TRBV19 and TRBJ1-5, is DGGITQSPKYLFRKEGQNVTLSCEQNLNHDAMYWYRQDPGQGLRLIYYSQIVNDFQKGDIAEGYSVSREKKESFPLTVTSAQKNPTAFYLCASSIGGTGKSQHFGDGTRLSIL.

The chain combines TRBV19 with TRBJ2-3; 8 bases line up with TRBD2. Germline V gene data show CDR1 as LNHDA and CDR2 as SQIVND (reference sequence). V lost 6 bases, J lost 1 base, and 6 bases stayed unmatched. The CDR3 runs 15 residues. CDR3 DNA: TGTGCCAGTAGGGGTAGCGGGGTCGGCACAGATACGCAGTATTTT. Protein: CASRGSGVGTDTQYF. Combining the CDR3 with reference TRBV19 and TRBJ2-3 gives the whole variable domain DGGITQSPKYLFRKEGQNVTLSCEQNLNHDAMYWYRQDPGQGLRLIYYSQIVNDFQKGDIAEGYSVSREKKESFPLTVTSAQKNPTAFYLCASRGSGVGTDTQYFGPGTRLTVL.

This rearrangement joins TRBV7-9 to TRBJ2-1; 9 bases align to TRBD1. Per germline, CDR1 SEHNR and CDR2 FQNEAQ (reference sequence). The CDR3 length is 16 residues. After removal of 4 bases from V and 4 bases from J, the junction contained 8 bases not matched to a gene. The CDR3 spells CASSSRTGARYNEQFF. In DNA form, the CDR3 reads TGTGCCAGCAGCTCTCGGACAGGGGCGAGGTACAATGAGCAGTTCTTC.

The CDR3 here is CASSLGLYTGELFF. Written as DNA, the CDR3 is TGTGCCAGCAGCTTGGGACTCTACACCGGGGAGCTGTTTTTT. The chain couples TRBV5-5 to TRBJ2-2; D is unclear. The CDR3 totals 14 residues. V was pared by 0 bases and J by 3 bases, with 6 bases between. From germline, CDR1 is SGHKS and CDR2 YYEKEE (reference sequence).

The V call is TRBV6-5, the J call TRBJ1-2; D is unresolved. This CDR3 is built from 13 residues. Per the germline V gene, CDR1 is MNHEY and CDR2 is SVGAGI. Trimming took 6 bases from V and 0 from J, leaving 8 bases between them. The CDR3 DNA is TGTGCCAGCAGGCCCGACGCTAACTATGGCTACACCTTC. As protein: CASRPDANYGYTF.

This clone appeared a single time. The chain combines TRBV27 with TRBJ2-5; 12 bases map to TRBD2. CDR1 and CDR2 from the germline V gene are MNHEY and SMNVEV (reference sequence). V shed 0 bases, J shed 4 bases, and the junction held 6 bases outside the gene matches. The CDR3 is made up of 17 amino acids. The CDR3 loop is CASSLSMPGLAGETQYF. CDR3 DNA sequence: TGTGCCAGCAGTTTATCGATGCCGGGACTAGCGGGAGAGACCCAGTACTTC.

The rearrangement joins TRBV5-6 to TRBJ2-2; D uncertain. CDR1 and CDR2 from the germline V gene are SGHDT and YYEEEE. V was cut by 2 bases and J by 5 bases, with 10 bases left in between. The CDR3 totals 14 residues. In nucleotides, the CDR3 is TGTGCCAGCAGCTTCCTAGAAGGGACCGGGGAGCTGTTTTTT. Amino acid sequence: CASSFLEGTGELFF.

The chain couples TRBV7-8 to TRBJ2-3, with 13 nucleotides matching TRBD2. Germline trimming cut 5 bases from V and 5 bases from J; bases unmatched to any gene: 4. The length of the CDR3 is 15 residues. In germline, CDR1 is SGHVS, CDR2 FQNEAQ. CDR3 region: CASSRWTSGGDTQYF. The CDR3 DNA follows: TGTGCCAGCAGCAGATGGACTAGCGGGGGAGATACGCAGTATTTT. Full variable domain (rest looked up from reference TRBV7-8 and TRBJ2-3): GAGVSQSPRYKVAKRGQDVALRCDPISGHVSLFWYQQALGQGPEFLTYFQNEAQLDKSGLPSDRFFAERPEGSVSTLKIQRTQQEDSAVYLCASSRWTSGGDTQYFGPGTRLTVL.

The CDR3 DNA reads TGTGCCAGCAGCCCAGGGCCCGACTATGGCTACACCTTC. Amino acid sequence: CASSPGPDYGYTF. The chain has TRBV7-3 and TRBJ1-2; D possibly corresponds to TRBD1 (5 bases). Germline V CDR1 and CDR2: SGHTA, FQGTGA. Trimming shortened V by 5 bases and J by 3 bases, and 10 bases separated the two germline ends. The CDR3 length is 13 residues.

V gene TRBV11-2 combines with J gene TRBJ1-1; D is ambiguous. V was trimmed by 2 bases and J by 5 bases, leaving 12 bases between them. Germline values: CDR1 SGHAT, CDR2 FQNNGV. This CDR3 is 14 amino acids long. CDR3 DNA: TGTGCCAGCAGCTTACCAGGTCGAAGGACTGAAGCTTTCTTT. It encodes CASSLPGRRTEAFF.

This CDR3 reads CARSWGEGYEQYF. The DNA for the CDR3 is TGTGCCCGCTCATGGGGGGAGGGCTACGAGCAGTACTTC. The J gene is TRBJ2-7, the V gene TRBV30; 7 bases agree with TRBD2. V gave up 8 bases and J gave up 3 bases; unmatched junction bases: 10. CDR3 length equals 13 residues. Germline CDR1 and CDR2: GTSNPN and SVGIG (reference sequence).

CDR3: CASSPGHEKLFF. CDR3 DNA: TGTGCCAGCTCACCCGGACATGAAAAACTGTTTTTT. This rearrangement joins TRBV18 to TRBJ1-4; unclear D gene. The V gene lost 3 bases and the J gene lost 6 bases, with 5 bases spanning the gap. The CDR3 sequence is 12 residues long. Germline CDR1 is KGHSH and CDR2 is LQKENI.

This clone showed up just a few times. The chain recombines TRBV19 with TRBJ1-2; 7 nucleotides agree with TRBD1. The germline V gene has CDR1 LNHDA and CDR2 SQIVND (reference sequence). CDR3 length: 14 residues. J gave up 4 bases and V 5 bases, and 7 bases lay outside the gene matches. The CDR3 here is CASSWSGGGYGYTF. CDR3 nucleotide sequence: TGTGCCAGTAGTTGGTCAGGGGGTGGCTATGGCTACACCTTC.

The V and J genes are TRBV28 and TRBJ1-5; D unclear. This CDR3 comprises 18 residues. The germline V and J ends were trimmed by 3 bases and 3 bases, with 21 bases remaining between them. Germline-derived CDR1 and CDR2 are MDHEN and SYDVKM. For the CDR3, the DNA is TGTGCCAGCAGTTTTGGAATCTGGAACGACAAATACAATCAGCCCCAGCATTTT. Protein sequence: CASSFGIWNDKYNQPQHF.

The V call is TRBV4-3, the J call TRBJ1-6, with TRBD1 identical over 11 bases. With 2 bases clipped from V and 9 bases from J, the junction kept 3 bases outside the gene matches. The CDR3 length is 15 residues. CDR1 is LGHNA, CDR2 YSLEER, per germline. The CDR3: CASSQWGQGVSPLHF. Written as DNA, the CDR3 is TGCGCCAGCAGCCAATGGGGACAGGGGGTTTCACCCCTCCACTTT.

The chain carries TRBV19 and TRBJ2-5; D may match TRBD1 or TRBD2 (5 bases each). The V and J ends lost 1 base and 4 bases respectively, with 13 bases between them. In germline, CDR1 is LNHDA, CDR2 SQIVND (reference sequence). The CDR3 length is 15 residues. For the CDR3, the DNA is TGTGCCAGTAGTATAGGAAGGGGTGAGGGAGAGACCCAGTACTTC. Translation: CASSIGRGEGETQYF.